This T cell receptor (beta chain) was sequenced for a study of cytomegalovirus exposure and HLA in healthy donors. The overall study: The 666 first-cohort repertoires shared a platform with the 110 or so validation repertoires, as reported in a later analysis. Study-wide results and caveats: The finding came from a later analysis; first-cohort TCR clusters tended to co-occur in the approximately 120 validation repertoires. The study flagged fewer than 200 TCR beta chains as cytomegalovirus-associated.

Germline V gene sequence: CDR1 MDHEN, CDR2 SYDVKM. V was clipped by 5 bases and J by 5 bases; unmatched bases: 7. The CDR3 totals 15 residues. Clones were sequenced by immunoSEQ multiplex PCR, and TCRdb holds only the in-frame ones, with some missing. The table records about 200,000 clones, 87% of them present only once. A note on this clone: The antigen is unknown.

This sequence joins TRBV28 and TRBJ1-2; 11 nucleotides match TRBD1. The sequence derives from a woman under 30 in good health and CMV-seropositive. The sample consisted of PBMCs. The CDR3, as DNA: TGTGCCAGCAGTGCCCCGGGACAGGGGGTATATGGCTACACCTTC. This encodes CASSAPGQGVYGYTF.